This TCR beta chain was captured in a study of T-cell memory formation after mild COVID-19. General study points: Clones shrinking from day 15 to 85 showed even CD4/CD8 mixes; later expanders tilted CD4+. The study found contracting CD4+ clones mainly in CM and EM and contracting CD8+ clones in EMRA. The pre-infection memory compartment contained some responding clones, suggesting cross-reactive memory joined.

TCRdb re-called the 5' RACE reads with MiXCR, one entry per CDR3 protein. In the table there are a few hundred thousand distinct CDR3 sequences, roughly an eighth of which are singletons. The CDR3 totals 19 residues. The trim removed 5 bases at V and 0 bases at J, leaving 13 bases unmatched. Germline CDR1 KGHSH, CDR2 LQKENI. This clonotype has a handful of counts. Its target is not known. The rearrangement joins TRBV18 to TRBJ2-6, with 7 bases matching TRBD1. The source is a young man who had mild COVID-19 (a few samples of this study predate the infection). Cell type and time point are not known. The sequencing input was PBMCs or a T cell subset sorted from them (not recorded which). The chain's CDR3 is CASSSRNQGEGSGANVLTF. The CDR3 nucleotides are TGTGCCAGCTCATCGCGCAACCAGGGGGAAGGCTCTGGGGCCAACGTCCTGACTTTC.